The rows below give T cell receptor beta chains drawn from one sample of a study of cytomegalovirus exposure and HLA in healthy donors. Sequencing used immunoSEQ multiplex PCR; TCRdb keeps in-frame clones, though not all of them. The table includes over 200,000 clones, around four fifths detected once. Input material: PBMCs. These receptors were taken from a woman aged 18-29 years in good health and CMV-seronegative. Each CDR3 is given with its conserved first and last residue. D genes are given only for firm matches. Only some rows state a clone size, as once, few, many or a class for expanded clones.

.	.	TRBV28	TRBJ1-1	15	CASSLPTGSTTEAFF	TGTGCCAGCAGTTTACCAACGGGGTCCACGACTGAAGCTTTCTTT
.	.	TRBV30	TRBJ1-1	13	CAWSVALNTEAFF	TGTGCCTGGAGTGTGGCGCTGAACACTGAAGCTTTCTTT
.	.	TRBV4-1	TRBJ2-7	13	CASSRDLSYEQYF	TGCGCCAGCAGCCGCGATCTTTCCTACGAGCAGTACTTC
.	.	TRBV7-8	TRBJ2-5	14	CASSLEGPGVTQYF	TGTGCCAGCAGCTTAGAGGGACCAGGGGTGACCCAGTACTTC
.	.	TRBV7-2	TRBJ1-1	15	CASSLGKVGQTEAFF	TGTGCCAGCAGCTTAGGGAAGGTGGGCCAGACTGAAGCTTTCTTT
.	.	TRBV6-1	TRBJ2-2	13	CASSDREVAQLFF	TGTGCCAGCAGTGATAGGGAGGTCGCGCAGCTGTTTTTT
TRBD1	.	TRBV2	TRBJ2-1	14	CASMRTGTYNEQFF	TGTGCCAGCATGCGGACAGGGACATACAATGAGCAGTTCTTC
.	.	TRBV6-5	TRBJ2-2	16	CASSYSLAGSGGELFF	TGTGCCAGCAGTTACTCGTTGGCCGGGTCGGGCGGGGAGCTGTTTTTT
.	.	TRBV7-8	TRBJ2-7	16	CASSFTVGPVNYEQYF	TGTGCCAGCAGTTTTACGGTGGGCCCGGTAAACTACGAGCAGTACTTC
.	.	TRBV30	TRBJ1-1	12	CAWSVSYTEAFF	TGTGCCTGGAGTGTAAGCTACACTGAAGCTTTCTTT
.	.	TRBV27	TRBJ2-2	19	CASNSLTRRPMGNTGELFF	TGTGCCAGCAATTCTCTTACTCGTCGACCGATGGGGAACACCGGGGAGCTGTTTTTT
.	.	TRBV19	TRBJ2-5	17	CASSASWGTGDQETQYF	TGTGCCAGTAGTGCTTCTTGGGGAACCGGGGATCAAGAGACCCAGTACTTC
.	.	TRBV2	TRBJ2-7	12	CASSADTYEQYF	TGTGCCAGCAGTGCGGACACCTACGAGCAGTACTTC
.	.	TRBV29-1	TRBJ2-7	15	CSVRLGTDLSYEQYF	TGCAGCGTCCGACTCGGGACGGACCTCTCCTACGAGCAGTACTTC
.	.	TRBV14	TRBJ2-1	13	CASSELKISEQFF	TGTGCCAGCAGCGAGCTGAAGATAAGTGAGCAGTTCTTC
.	.	TRBV7-6	TRBJ1-5	15	CASSSTGLNNQPQHF	TGTGCCAGCAGCTCGACAGGACTCAACAATCAGCCCCAGCATTTT
.	.	TRBV30	TRBJ2-3	11	CAWSVPDTQYF	TGTGCCTGGAGTGTACCAGATACGCAGTATTTT
.	.	TRBV28	TRBJ1-4	13	CAIAGDLNEKLFF	TGTGCCATTGCCGGGGACCTTAATGAAAAACTGTTTTTT
.	.	TRBV4-1	TRBJ2-7	15	CASSQPGTPSDEQYF	TGCGCCAGCAGCCAACCCGGGACTCCCTCCGACGAGCAGTACTTC
.	.	TRBV5-1	TRBJ1-2	16	CASSYDLGGAIDGYTF	TGCGCCAGCAGTTATGATCTGGGGGGCGCAATTGATGGCTACACCTTC
.	.	TRBV27	TRBJ1-2	8	CASSPPTF	TGTGCCAGCAGTCCCCCTACCTTC
.	few	TRBV14	TRBJ2-7	13	CASSQDWGRQQYF	TGTGCCAGCAGCCAAGACTGGGGAAGGCAGCAGTACTTC
.	.	TRBV2	TRBJ1-1	13	CASSGWENTEAFF	TGTGCCAGCAGTGGGTGGGAAAACACTGAAGCTTTCTTT
.	.	TRBV28	TRBJ1-1	13	CATQKGVNTEAFF	TGTGCCACCCAAAAAGGGGTGAACACTGAAGCTTTCTTT
TRBD2	few	TRBV4-2	TRBJ2-1	16	CASSGRGTSGGDEQFF	TGTGCCAGCAGCGGACGCGGGACTAGCGGGGGTGATGAGCAGTTCTTC
.	.	TRBV4-2	TRBJ1-2	11	CASSQGGGYTF	TGTGCCAGCAGCCAAGGTGGTGGCTACACCTTC
.	.	TRBV5-1	TRBJ2-1	15	CASSLAVGPYNEQFF	TGCGCCAGCAGCTTGGCAGTAGGTCCATACAATGAGCAGTTCTTC
TRBD2	.	TRBV6-5	TRBJ2-7	15	CASSPGGGATYEQYF	TGTGCCAGCAGTCCCGGGGGGGGAGCGACCTACGAGCAGTACTTC
.	few	TRBV5-1	TRBJ1-5	13	CASSQDGNQPQHF	TGCGCCAGCAGCCAAGATGGCAATCAGCCCCAGCATTTT
.	.	TRBV11-2	TRBJ2-2	11	CASTLEGELFF	TGTGCCAGCACTTTGGAGGGGGAGCTGTTTTTT
TRBD1	.	TRBV12-5	TRBJ2-7	15	CASGLTLTGSHEQYF	TGTGCTAGTGGTTTGACCTTGACAGGGTCTCACGAGCAGTACTTC
TRBD2	.	TRBV2	TRBJ2-2	15	CASTHGTSPVGELFF	TGTGCCAGCACTCATGGGACTAGCCCAGTAGGGGAGCTGTTTTTT
.	.	TRBV6-5	TRBJ1-2	13	CASSYSADYGYTF	TGTGCCAGCAGTTACAGCGCAGACTATGGCTACACCTTC
.	.	TRBV5-1	TRBJ1-2	13	CASSLESRERYTF	TGCGCCAGCAGCTTGGAATCAAGGGAACGCTACACCTTC
TRBD2	.	TRBV6-5	TRBJ2-1	12	CASSPGQRGEFF	TGTGCCAGCAGTCCCGGCCAGCGGGGGGAGTTCTTC
.	.	TRBV7-8	TRBJ1-1	14	CASSLQGTNTEAFF	TGTGCCAGCAGCTTACAAGGAACGAACACTGAAGCTTTCTTT
.	.	TRBV30	TRBJ2-7	12	CAWSLGSYEQYF	TGTGCCTGGAGTCTTGGGTCCTACGAGCAGTACTTC
.	.	TRBV27	TRBJ2-1	15	CASSFRGVSYNEQFF	TGTGCCAGCAGTTTCAGGGGGGTTTCCTACAATGAGCAGTTCTTC
.	.	TRBV27	TRBJ1-4	19	CASSSRQWRGATTNEKLFF	TGTGCCAGCAGTAGCCGACAGTGGAGAGGGGCCACAACTAATGAAAAACTGTTTTTT
TRBD1	once	TRBV19	TRBJ2-1	17	CASSIVARQGARNEQFF	TGTGCCAGTAGTATTGTTGCCCGACAGGGGGCGAGAAATGAGCAGTTCTTC
.	.	TRBV5-1	TRBJ2-1	15	CASSLWPSGDNEQFF	TGCGCCAGCAGCTTGTGGCCATCCGGGGACAATGAGCAGTTCTTC
.	.	TRBV6-1	TRBJ1-1	13	CASSRVLDTEAFF	TGTGCCAGCAGTCGTGTGCTGGACACTGAAGCTTTCTTT
.	.	TRBV5-1	TRBJ2-2	14	CASSLGRVPGELFF	TGCGCCAGCAGCTTGGGTCGTGTCCCCGGGGAGCTGTTTTTT
.	.	TRBV5-6	TRBJ1-2	14	CASSLAEGGYGYTF	TGTGCCAGCAGCTTGGCTGAGGGGGGCTATGGCTACACCTTC
.	.	TRBV2	TRBJ2-7	11	CASSLSYEQYF	TGTGCCAGCAGTCTCTCCTACGAGCAGTACTTC
.	.	TRBV4-1	TRBJ1-5	16	CASSLRGGGSNQPQHF	TGCGCCAGCAGCCTCCGGGGGGGCGGCAGCAATCAGCCCCAGCATTTT
.	.	TRBV5-4	TRBJ1-2	14	CASSPSMTVYGYTF	TGTGCCAGCAGCCCGTCTATGACAGTCTATGGCTACACCTTC
TRBD1	.	TRBV2	TRBJ2-7	14	CASRTTGGAGEQYF	TGTGCCAGCAGGACGACAGGGGGCGCGGGGGAGCAGTACTTC
.	.	TRBV9	TRBJ2-1	15	CASGQRGGPRDEQFF	TGTGCCAGCGGCCAAAGGGGGGGCCCCAGGGATGAGCAGTTCTTC
TRBD1	.	TRBV5-6	TRBJ2-7	15	CASSPGTGGSYEQYF	TGTGCCAGCAGCCCTGGGACAGGGGGGTCCTACGAGCAGTACTTC
TRBD2	.	TRBV19	TRBJ2-1	18	CASSEGLAGEWSYNEQFF	TGTGCCAGTAGTGAGGGACTAGCGGGGGAATGGTCCTACAATGAGCAGTTCTTC
.	.	TRBV9	TRBJ2-2	15	CASSVADRNTGELFF	TGTGCCAGCAGCGTAGCTGACAGAAACACCGGGGAGCTGTTTTTT
TRBD1	.	TRBV30	TRBJ2-7	12	CAWKRGQYEQYF	TGTGCCTGGAAGAGGGGGCAGTACGAGCAGTACTTC
TRBD1	medium-sized	TRBV11-2	TRBJ2-7	15	CASSQDRAPTYEQYF	TGTGCCAGCAGCCAAGACAGGGCACCCACCTACGAGCAGTACTTC
TRBD1	.	TRBV5-1	TRBJ1-6	15	CASSWDRGRNSPLHF	TGCGCCAGCAGCTGGGACAGGGGGCGTAATTCACCCCTCCACTTT
.	.	TRBV5-5	TRBJ2-7	13	CASSLLGDLEQYF	TGTGCCAGCAGCTTGCTGGGGGACCTCGAGCAGTACTTC
.	.	TRBV29-1	TRBJ1-4	11	CSVVFNEKLFF	TGCAGCGTGGTATTTAATGAAAAACTGTTTTTT
TRBD2	once	TRBV7-2	TRBJ2-2	15	CASSLAGLGTGELFF	TGTGCCAGCAGCTTAGCAGGACTAGGGACCGGGGAGCTGTTTTTT
.	few	TRBV29-1	TRBJ2-7	12	CSVELNSYEQYF	TGCAGCGTTGAATTGAACAGCTACGAGCAGTACTTC
.	.	TRBV30	TRBJ2-1	12	CAWSVQGNEQFF	TGTGCCTGGAGTGTACAAGGCAATGAGCAGTTCTTC